This passage covers 9 T cell receptor beta chains from one sample sequenced in a study of control samples from healthy donors and cancer patients (dated by TCRdb to 2020 to 2021). Libraries came from the immunoSEQ multiplex PCR assay. The clones in this table, taken by TCRdb from immuneACCESS, are in-frame only. Not every clone is retained; where verified, under half of the shortfall comes from an unresolved V gene, and the cause of the rest is unknown. The sample table shows around 27,000 clones, and roughly 85% are seen once. The ten largest make up roughly 6.7% of the sample. The sample taken for sequencing was PBMCs. The receptors were sampled from a woman aged 55 to 70 with head and neck cancer.

This chain connects TRBV28 to TRBJ1-1; D might be TRBD1 (6 bases). V was cut by 5 bases and J by 5 bases, with 15 bases left in between. This CDR3 region has 14 residues. Germline CDR1 MDHEN, CDR2 SYDVKM. The CDR3 loop is CASSPRGGRTEAFF. The CDR3 coding sequence is TGTGCCAGCAGTCCTAGGGGGGGCAGGACTGAAGCTTTCTTT.

The rearrangement joins TRBV4-1 to TRBJ1-2; the D gene is possibly TRBD1 (5 bases). The CDR3 extends over 14 amino acids. Germline V lookup: CDR1 MGHRA, CDR2 YSYEKL. V lost 4 bases and J 14 bases, leaving 23 bases between the germline ends. The CDR3 reads CASSPPGQALTGTF. The CDR3 DNA reads TGCGCCAGCAGCCCCCCAGGGCAGGCCCTGACTGGGACCTTC.

This clone was seen a few times. This chain links TRBV9 with TRBJ1-2; D possibly corresponds to TRBD1 (6 bases). With 1 base removed from V and 4 bases from J, the gap between germline ends came to 14 bases. Germline-derived CDR1 and CDR2 are SGDLS and YYNGEE. The CDR3 totals 15 residues. CDR3 DNA sequence: TGTGCCAGCAGCGTAAATACAGGGATGAGCTATGGCTACACCTTC. Its protein product is CASSVNTGMSYGYTF. Based on the CDR3 plus reference TRBV9 and TRBJ1-2, the full variable domain is DSGVTQTPKHLITATGQRVTLRCSPRSGDLSVYWYQQSLDQGLQFLIQYYNGEERAKGNILERFSAQQFPDLHSELNLSSLELGDSALYFCASSVNTGMSYGYTFGSGTRLTVV.

This clone has a single count. This rearrangement joins TRBV12-3 or TRBV12-4 to TRBJ2-2, with D unresolved. Trimming took off 6 bases at V and 4 bases at J, with 9 bases between the two ends. The CDR3 is 13 amino acids. CDR3 protein: CASSNRPTGELFF. DNA for the CDR3: TGTGCCAGCAGCAACCGTCCCACCGGGGAGCTGTTTTTT.

V gene TRBV4-1 combines with J gene TRBJ1-5, with D possibly matching TRBD1 (5 bases). V was clipped by 0 bases and J by 0 bases, with 15 bases between them. There are 18 residues in the CDR3. Germline CDR1 is MGHRA and CDR2 is YSYEKL. Here the CDR3 reads CASSQDLPPRGSNQPQHF. In nucleotides, the CDR3 is TGCGCCAGCAGCCAAGATTTGCCTCCTAGGGGTAGCAATCAGCCCCAGCATTTT.

The chain combines TRBV11-2 with TRBJ2-5, with D hard to call. The CDR3 totals 14 residues. CDR1 is SGHAT and CDR2 is FQNNGV in the germline V gene. V lost 1 base, J lost 1 base, and 7 bases lay in between. As DNA, the CDR3 is TGTGCCAGCAGCTTAGGCGCGGTCCAAGAGACCCAGTACTTC. It specifies CASSLGAVQETQYF.

The gene calls are TRBV12-3 or TRBV12-4 and TRBJ1-5; no reliable D call. The CDR3 covers 13 residues. Trimming shortened V by 4 bases and J by 4 bases, and 8 bases separated the two germline ends. The CDR3 sequence: CASSSQANQPQHF. For the CDR3, the DNA is TGTGCCAGCAGTTCGCAGGCTAATCAGCCCCAGCATTTT.

V and J are TRBV9 and TRBJ1-2; D is perhaps TRBD1 (5 bases). Germline values: CDR1 SGDLS, CDR2 YYNGEE. Between the trimmed V and J ends, which lost 8 bases and 11 bases, there was a span of 16 bases. The CDR3 is made up of 11 amino acids. This chain's CDR3 is CASGAGTPYTF. DNA for the CDR3: TGTGCCAGTGGGGCAGGGACTCCTTACACCTTC.

Only a few counts were recorded for this clone. The chain recombines TRBV11-3 with TRBJ2-1; 10 bases fit TRBD1. CDR3 length: 16 amino acids. The trim removed 5 bases at V and 7 bases at J, leaving 11 bases unmatched. CDR1 is SGHNT and CDR2 is YENEEA in the germline V gene. The CDR3 here is CASSEGQGLPSNEQFF. The CDR3 nucleotides read TGTGCCAGCAGCGAGGGACAGGGGTTACCCTCGAATGAGCAGTTCTTC.